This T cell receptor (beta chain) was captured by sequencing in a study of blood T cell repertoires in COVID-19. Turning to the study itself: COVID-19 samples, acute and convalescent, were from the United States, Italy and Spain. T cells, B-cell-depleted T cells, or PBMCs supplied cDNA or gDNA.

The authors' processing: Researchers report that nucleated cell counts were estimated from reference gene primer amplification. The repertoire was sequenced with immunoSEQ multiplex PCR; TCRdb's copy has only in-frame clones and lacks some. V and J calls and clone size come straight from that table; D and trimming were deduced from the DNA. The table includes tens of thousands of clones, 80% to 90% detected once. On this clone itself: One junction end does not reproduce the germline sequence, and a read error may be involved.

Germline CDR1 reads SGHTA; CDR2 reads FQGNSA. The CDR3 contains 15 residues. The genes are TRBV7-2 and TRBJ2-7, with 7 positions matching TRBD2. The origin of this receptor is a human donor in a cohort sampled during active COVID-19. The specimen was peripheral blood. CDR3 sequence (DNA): TGTGCCAGCAGCCTAGCGGCGGGAACGTTGTACGAGCAGTACTTC. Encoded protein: CASSLAAGTLYEQYF.